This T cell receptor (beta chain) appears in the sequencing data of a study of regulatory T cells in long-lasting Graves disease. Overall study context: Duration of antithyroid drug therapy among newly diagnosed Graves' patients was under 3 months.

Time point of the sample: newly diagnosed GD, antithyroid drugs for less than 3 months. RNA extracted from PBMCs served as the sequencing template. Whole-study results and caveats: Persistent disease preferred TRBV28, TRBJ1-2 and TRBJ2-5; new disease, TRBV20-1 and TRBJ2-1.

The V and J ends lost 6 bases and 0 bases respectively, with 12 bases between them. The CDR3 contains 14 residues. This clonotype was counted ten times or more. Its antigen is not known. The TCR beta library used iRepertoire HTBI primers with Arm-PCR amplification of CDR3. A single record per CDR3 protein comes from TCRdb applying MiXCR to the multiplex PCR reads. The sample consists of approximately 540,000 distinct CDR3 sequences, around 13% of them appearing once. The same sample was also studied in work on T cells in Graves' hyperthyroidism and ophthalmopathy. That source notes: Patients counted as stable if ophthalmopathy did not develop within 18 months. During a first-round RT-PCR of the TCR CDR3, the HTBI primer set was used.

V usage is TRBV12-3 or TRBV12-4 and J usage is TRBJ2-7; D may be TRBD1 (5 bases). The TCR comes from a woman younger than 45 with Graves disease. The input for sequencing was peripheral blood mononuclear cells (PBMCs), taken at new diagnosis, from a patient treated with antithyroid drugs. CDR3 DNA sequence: TGTGCCAGCAGCCCGACAAGGGGCTCCTACGAGCAGTACTTC. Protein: CASSPTRGSYEQYF.